The rows below give T cell receptor beta chains drawn from one sample of a study of post-analysis software for immune sequencing data. TCRdb independently ran MiXCR on the PCR reads; one entry per CDR3 protein. This sample carries almost 700,000 distinct CDR3 sequences, 55% to 70% of them seen once, and the ten largest clones take around 11%. The sample was blood. The receptors shown here come from a girl aged 2 to 10 with multiple sclerosis. The CDR3 runs from the conserved cysteine through the conserved F or W. The D gene is left open where the match is weak. Clone size appears in some rows only: once, few, many, or a class for an expanded clone.

TRBV20-1,TRBJ2-7,few,TRBD2,CSAGRASYEQYF,TGCAGTGCGGGGAGGGCCTCCTACGAGCAGTACTTC
TRBV6-1,TRBJ1-2,.,.,CASSDPGYTF,TGTGCCAGCAGTGACCCCGGCTACACCTTC
TRBV16,TRBJ2-2,few,.,CASSPYTGELFF,TGTGCCAGCAGCCCCTACACCGGGGAGCTGTTTTTT
TRBV5-1,TRBJ2-1,few,TRBD2,CASSPGAGGLLNEQFF,TGCGCCAGCAGTCCGGGCGCGGGGGGGCTTCTAAATGAGCAGTTCTTC
TRBV7-2,TRBJ1-2,.,.,CASSLAATNYGYTF,TGTGCCAGCAGCTTAGCGGCAACTAACTATGGCTACACCTTC
TRBV5-1,TRBJ2-3,.,TRBD1,CANSKGQSTDTQYF,TGCGCCAACAGCAAGGGACAGAGCACAGATACGCAGTATTTT
TRBV5-1,TRBJ2-1,.,.,CASSSAGNEQFF,TGCGCCAGCAGCTCCGCTGGGAATGAGCAGTTCTTC
TRBV10-3,TRBJ2-7,few,.,CAISESTRWPPSYEQYF,TGTGCCATCAGTGAGTCGACTCGATGGCCCCCGTCCTACGAGCAGTACTTC
TRBV7-2,TRBJ2-7,.,.,CASSSIGSYEQYF,TGTGCCAGCAGCTCCATCGGGTCCTACGAGCAGTACTTC
TRBV27,TRBJ1-1,.,.,CASSLEGILHTEAFF,TGTGCCAGCAGTTTGGAGGGGATCCTGCACACTGAAGCTTTCTTT
TRBV12-3/TRBV12-4,TRBJ1-2,.,TRBD1,CASTLTGFGRYTF,TGTGCCAGCACCCTGACAGGGTTTGGTCGCTACACCTTC
TRBV6-6,TRBJ2-5,few,.,CASEPGLQETQYF,TGTGCCAGTGAGCCGGGACTCCAAGAGACCCAGTACTTC
TRBV20-1,TRBJ2-1,.,TRBD2,CSAGLAGGNNEQFF,TGCAGTGCCGGACTAGCGGGAGGTAACAATGAGCAGTTCTTC
TRBV20-1,TRBJ2-3,.,.,CSAFSGTPIHSTDTQYF,TGCAGTGCTTTTTCCGGGACTCCTATCCATAGCACAGATACGCAGTATTTT
TRBV12-3/TRBV12-4,TRBJ1-2,.,.,CASSFAGMGGYTF,TGTGCCAGCAGTTTTGCAGGGATGGGAGGCTACACCTTC
TRBV10-3,TRBJ2-7,once,TRBD1,CVISGIQGRYEQYF,TGTGTCATCAGCGGTATACAGGGGCGCTACGAGCAGTACTTC
TRBV20-1,TRBJ2-1,.,TRBD1,CSARGDRGFNEQFF,TGCAGTGCTAGAGGAGACAGGGGATTTAATGAGCAGTTCTTC
TRBV18,TRBJ2-3,.,TRBD2,CASSAGLADTDTQYF,TGTGCCAGCTCAGCGGGACTAGCGGACACAGATACGCAGTATTTT
TRBV18,TRBJ2-7,.,TRBD1,CASSPDRGRYEQYF,TGTGCCAGCTCACCGGACAGGGGAAGGTACGAGCAGTACTTC
TRBV7-2,TRBJ2-5,.,TRBD1,CASSLLGRGRGETQYF,TGTGCCAGCAGCTTATTGGGCAGGGGGCGGGGAGAGACCCAGTACTTC
TRBV20-1,TRBJ1-5,.,.,CSARRDLNSNQPQHF,TGCAGTGCTAGAAGGGATCTAAATAGCAATCAGCCCCAGCATTTT
TRBV11-2,TRBJ2-1,.,TRBD2,CASSPPGLAGYNEQFF,TGTGCCAGCAGTCCTCCGGGACTAGCGGGGTACAATGAGCAGTTCTTC
TRBV7-9,TRBJ1-1,.,.,CASSSGTEGYTEAFF,TGTGCCAGCAGCTCCGGGACTGAGGGTTACACTGAAGCTTTCTTT
TRBV7-9,TRBJ2-3,.,.,CASSPSKGFFTDTQYF,TGTGCCAGCAGCCCGTCGAAGGGGTTCTTCACAGATACGCAGTATTTT
TRBV6-2/TRBV6-3,TRBJ1-1,.,.,CASSSLENTEAFF,TGTGCCAGCAGTTCACTGGAGAACACTGAAGCTTTCTTT
TRBV5-1,TRBJ2-1,.,TRBD2,CASSLGGLAGGWDSYNEQFF,TGCGCCAGCAGCTTGGGCGGACTAGCGGGAGGATGGGACTCCTACAATGAGCAGTTCTTC